This passage covers 17 T cell receptor beta chains from one sample sequenced in a study of T cell responses to AZD1222 COVID-19 vaccine. Profiled with immunoSEQ multiplex PCR; TCRdb holds only in-frame clones, not every one. Among about 110,000 clones listed, around 89% were seen once. The starting material was peripheral blood, obtained on day 0 of AZD1222 vaccination. The receptors derive from an adult in good health.

This clone was seen once. This chain connects TRBV4-1 to TRBJ1-2; D gene uncertain. This CDR3 has 14 residues. Trimming left V 4 bases short and J 0 bases short, with 9 bases between. CDR1 is MGHRA and CDR2 is YSYEKL in the germline V gene. The CDR3 DNA is TGCGCCAGCAGCCCCGGACCGGCTAACTATGGCTACACCTTC. The encoded protein is CASSPGPANYGYTF.

The chain combines TRBV6-2 or TRBV6-3 with TRBJ2-3; D is unclear. V was trimmed by 0 bases and J by 2 bases, leaving 18 bases between them. Looked up from germline, CDR1 is MNHEY and CDR2 is SVGEGT. CDR3 size: 18 residues. CDR3 region: CASSYSIESQEYTDTQYF. CDR3 nucleotide sequence: TGTGCCAGCAGTTACTCGATAGAAAGCCAGGAATACACAGATACGCAGTATTTT.

CDR3 sequence reads: CASSPLGSGHAGELFF. The CDR3 region has the DNA TGTGCCAGCAGCCCTTTGGGGTCGGGACACGCCGGGGAGCTGTTTTTT. This sequence joins TRBV11-3 and TRBJ2-2, with D maybe TRBD1 (6 bases). This CDR3 has 16 amino acids. V was trimmed by 5 bases and J by 6 bases, leaving 19 bases between them. Germline assignment: CDR1 SGHNT and CDR2 YENEEA.

The chain combines TRBV5-1 with TRBJ1-1; D is possibly TRBD1 (5 bases). This CDR3 comprises 15 residues. V lost 4 bases, J lost 1 base, and 14 bases lay in between. Per germline, CDR1 SGHRS and CDR2 YFSETQ. The CDR3 nucleotides are TGCGCCAGCAGCCCCTCGGGGGGAGGGAACACTGAAGCTTTCTTT. This sequence encodes CASSPSGGGNTEAFF.

The rearrangement links TRBV3-1 (or the pseudogene TRBV3-2) to TRBJ1-3, with D hard to call. The CDR3 has 17 amino acids. V was shortened by 0 bases and J by 0 bases, with 12 bases between the two germline ends. The germline V gene encodes CDR1 LGHDT and CDR2 YNNKEL (reference sequence). CDR3 protein: CASSQDPPPFSGNTIYF. The DNA for the CDR3 is TGTGCCAGCAGCCAAGATCCTCCCCCCTTCTCTGGAAACACCATATATTTT.

The rearrangement links TRBV11-2 to TRBJ1-1; possibly TRBD1 for D (6 bases). Germline values: CDR1 SGHAT, CDR2 FQNNGV. Trimming took off 4 bases at V and 7 bases at J, with 10 bases between the two ends. The CDR3 runs to 12 residues. In DNA, the CDR3 is TGTGCCAGCAGCTCACAGGGATTTGAAGCTTTCTTT. This encodes CASSSQGFEAFF.

The chain couples TRBV2 to TRBJ1-4; weak D call: TRBD1 (5 bases). Trimming stripped 6 bases from V and 8 bases from J, with 10 bases between. CDR3 length equals 12 residues. Looked up from germline, CDR1 is SNHLY and CDR2 is FYNNEI. CDR3 DNA sequence: TGTGCCAGCAGGGGGCTAGAAGAAAAACTGTTTTTT. Translating it yields CASRGLEEKLFF.

The chain carries TRBV11-2 and TRBJ2-1, with TRBD1 identical over 8 bases. Germline loops: CDR1 SGHAT, CDR2 FQNNGV. Trimming cost V 3 bases and J 7 bases; bases outside gene matches: 14. The CDR3 covers 17 residues. Here the CDR3 DNA reads TGTGCCAGCAGCTTTCCCCCCGGAGGACAGGGTTGGAATGAGCAGTTCTTC. Encoded protein: CASSFPPGGQGWNEQFF.

The chain recombines TRBV15 with TRBJ1-1; no clear D. CDR3 length: 13 amino acids. From germline, CDR1 is LNHNV and CDR2 YYDKDF (reference sequence). V dropped 1 base and J dropped 8 bases, with 11 bases sitting between them. CDR3 sequence: CATSRAEAMEAFF. CDR3 sequence (DNA): TGTGCCACCAGCAGAGCTGAGGCAATGGAAGCTTTCTTT.

CDR3 sequence: CASRIPGRGETQYF. CDR3 DNA sequence: TGTGCCAGCAGGATCCCCGGGAGGGGGGAGACCCAGTACTTC. The chain carries TRBV28 and TRBJ2-5; TRBD2 matches 8 bases. V lost 6 bases, J lost 5 bases, and 8 bases stayed unmatched. CDR3 length equals 14 residues. Germline-derived CDR1 and CDR2 are MDHEN and SYDVKM.

This rearrangement joins TRBV5-4 to TRBJ1-3, with D uncertain. From germline, CDR1 is SGHNT and CDR2 YYREEE (reference sequence). Between the trimmed V and J ends, which lost 0 bases and 2 bases, there was a span of 6 bases. This CDR3 is built from 14 residues. Here the CDR3 DNA reads TGTGCCAGCAGCTTGGGAGAACCTGGAAACACCATATATTTT. Translated, it gives CASSLGEPGNTIYF.

The chain carries TRBV2 and TRBJ1-4; D perhaps matches TRBD1 (5 bases). Germline V CDR1 and CDR2: SNHLY, FYNNEI. CDR3 length equals 14 residues. V lost 4 bases, J lost 8 bases, and 14 bases lay in between. The CDR3 region is CASSGPGWAEKLFF. The CDR3 region has the DNA TGTGCCAGCAGTGGACCAGGGTGGGCAGAAAAACTGTTTTTT.

V gene TRBV11-3 combines with J gene TRBJ2-1, with TRBD1 matching over 8 bases. The CDR3 has 14 amino acids. The V segment lost 4 bases and the J segment 8 bases; nucleotides outside the gene matches: 7. Germline assignment: CDR1 SGHNT and CDR2 YENEEA. Written as DNA, the CDR3 is TGTGCCAGCAGCTGGGGACAGGTCGGTTATGAGCAGTTCTTC. Encoded protein: CASSWGQVGYEQFF.

The chain couples TRBV7-2 to TRBJ2-1; TRBD1 matches 9 bases. J was trimmed by 5 bases and V by 7 bases; bases with no gene match: 9. This CDR3 is built from 15 residues. Germline values: CDR1 SGHTA, CDR2 FQGNSA. In DNA, the CDR3 is TGTGCCAGCACTTCCGGGACAGGGATGAACAATGAGCAGTTCTTC. Translated: CASTSGTGMNNEQFF.

J is TRBJ1-6 and V is TRBV18; D is ambiguous. CDR1 KGHSH and CDR2 LQKENI come from the germline V gene. The CDR3 extends over 15 amino acids. V lost 8 bases, J lost 6 bases, and 17 bases lay in between. CDR3 sequence reads: CASAGKGGGNSPLHF. The DNA of the CDR3 is TGTGCCAGCGCGGGGAAGGGAGGTGGTAATTCACCCCTCCACTTT.

V gene TRBV28 combines with J gene TRBJ2-7; 8 bases line up with TRBD1. There are 15 residues in the CDR3. CDR1 MDHEN and CDR2 SYDVKM come from the germline V gene. V was clipped by 6 bases and J by 0 bases; unmatched bases: 7. CDR3 nucleotide sequence: TGTGCCAGCAGCCCACAGGGGGTTCGCTCCTACGAGCAGTACTTC. Amino acids: CASSPQGVRSYEQYF.

The J gene is TRBJ2-3, the V gene TRBV3-1 (or the pseudogene TRBV3-2), with D unresolved. V shed 0 bases and J shed 6 bases, with 7 bases lying between them. The germline CDR1 and CDR2 sequences are LGHDT and YNNKEL (reference sequence). This CDR3 contains 13 residues. The CDR3 DNA sequence: TGTGCCAGCAGCCAAGATCTCCGGGATACGCAGTATTTT. It translates to CASSQDLRDTQYF.